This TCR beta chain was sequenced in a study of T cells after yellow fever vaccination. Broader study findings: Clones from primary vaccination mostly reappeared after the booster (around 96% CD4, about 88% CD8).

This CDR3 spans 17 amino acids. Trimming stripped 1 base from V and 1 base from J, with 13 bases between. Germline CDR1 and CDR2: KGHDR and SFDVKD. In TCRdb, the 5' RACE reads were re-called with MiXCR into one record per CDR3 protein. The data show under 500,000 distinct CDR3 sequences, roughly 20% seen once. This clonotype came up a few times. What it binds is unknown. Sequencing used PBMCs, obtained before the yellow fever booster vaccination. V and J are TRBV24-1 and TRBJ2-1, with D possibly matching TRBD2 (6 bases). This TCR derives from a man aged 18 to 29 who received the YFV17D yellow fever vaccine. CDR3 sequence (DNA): TGTGCCACCAGTGATTTCCGGGGGTCTGGGTCCTACAATGAGCAGTTCTTC. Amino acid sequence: CATSDFRGSGSYNEQFF.